The sequence of this T cell receptor beta chain was determined in a study of post-analysis software for immune sequencing data. Looking at the study overall: The study covered relapsing-remitting, secondary progressive and progressive-relapsing courses of multiple sclerosis. Broader study findings: For normalized Chao1 diversity, multiple sclerosis patients scored significantly lower than controls did. With TRBV5-6, TRBV5-1 and TRBV20-1 included, a handful of TRBV segments were more frequent in patients than in controls. Analysis by F measure revealed that same-batch samples clustered strongly together.

Every TCR beta cDNA library bore unique molecular identifiers. Each CDR3 protein gets one entry after TCRdb re-called the PCR reads with MiXCR. This table holds fewer than 850,000 distinct CDR3 sequences, 46% found once. As concerns this clonotype: Its antigen is not known.

V was shortened by 6 bases and J by 5 bases, with 11 bases between the two germline ends. Per the germline V gene, CDR1 is MNHEY and CDR2 is SVGEGT. This CDR3 spans 12 amino acids. This chain links TRBV6-2 or TRBV6-3 with TRBJ2-7, with a weak D call TRBD2 (5 bases). The sample consisted of blood. The receptor's source is a girl aged 5-17 years with multiple sclerosis. DNA for the CDR3: TGTGCCAGCAGCCCACGGAGGCACGAGCAGTACTTC. Its translation is CASSPRRHEQYF.